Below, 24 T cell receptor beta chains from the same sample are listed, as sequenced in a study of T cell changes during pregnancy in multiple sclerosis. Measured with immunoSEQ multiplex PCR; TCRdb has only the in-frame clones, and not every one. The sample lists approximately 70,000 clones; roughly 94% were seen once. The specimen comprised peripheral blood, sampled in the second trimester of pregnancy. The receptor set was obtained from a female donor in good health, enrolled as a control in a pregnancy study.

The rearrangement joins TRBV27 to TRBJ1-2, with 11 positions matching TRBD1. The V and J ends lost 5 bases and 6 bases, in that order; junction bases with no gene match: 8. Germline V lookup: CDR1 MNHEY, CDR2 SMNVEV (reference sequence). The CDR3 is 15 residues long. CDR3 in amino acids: CASSLGQGVMHGYTF. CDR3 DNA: TGTGCCAGCAGTCTGGGACAGGGGGTTATGCATGGCTACACCTTC.

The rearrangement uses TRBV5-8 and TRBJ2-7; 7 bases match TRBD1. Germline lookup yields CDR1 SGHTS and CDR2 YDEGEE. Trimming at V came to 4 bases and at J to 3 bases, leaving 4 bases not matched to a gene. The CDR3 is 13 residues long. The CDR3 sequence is CASSRQGSYEQYF. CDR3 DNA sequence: TGTGCCAGCAGCCGACAGGGAAGCTACGAGCAGTACTTC.

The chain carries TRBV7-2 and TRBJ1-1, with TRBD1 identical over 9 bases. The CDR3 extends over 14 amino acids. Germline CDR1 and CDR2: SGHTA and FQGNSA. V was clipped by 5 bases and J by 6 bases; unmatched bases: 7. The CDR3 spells CASSPTTGGSEAFF. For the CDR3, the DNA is TGTGCCAGCAGCCCCACGACAGGGGGGTCTGAAGCTTTCTTT. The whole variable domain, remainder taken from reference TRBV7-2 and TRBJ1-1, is GAGVSQSPSNKVTEKGKDVELRCDPISGHTALYWYRQSLGQGLEFLIYFQGNSAPDKSGLPSDRFSAERTGGSVSTLTIQRTQQEDSAVYLCASSPTTGGSEAFFGQGTRLTVV.

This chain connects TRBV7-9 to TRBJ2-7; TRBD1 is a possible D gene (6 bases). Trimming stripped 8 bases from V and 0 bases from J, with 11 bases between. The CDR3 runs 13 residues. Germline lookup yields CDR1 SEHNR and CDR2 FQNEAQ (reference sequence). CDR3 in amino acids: CASGGQFSYEQYF. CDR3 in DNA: TGTGCCAGCGGCGGACAGTTCTCCTACGAGCAGTACTTC.

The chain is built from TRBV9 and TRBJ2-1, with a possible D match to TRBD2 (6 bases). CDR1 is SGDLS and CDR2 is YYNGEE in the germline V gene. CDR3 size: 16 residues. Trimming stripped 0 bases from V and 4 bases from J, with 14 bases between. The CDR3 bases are TGTGCCAGCAGCGTAGGCGGCGGGGTCCTTTACAATGAGCAGTTCTTC. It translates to CASSVGGGVLYNEQFF.

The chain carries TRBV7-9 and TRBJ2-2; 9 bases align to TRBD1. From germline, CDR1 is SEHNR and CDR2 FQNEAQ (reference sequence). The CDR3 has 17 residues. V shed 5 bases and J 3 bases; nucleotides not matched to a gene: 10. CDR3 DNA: TGTGCCAGCAGCCCGGGACAGGGAGAAGTTCACACCGGGGAGCTGTTTTTT. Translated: CASSPGQGEVHTGELFF.

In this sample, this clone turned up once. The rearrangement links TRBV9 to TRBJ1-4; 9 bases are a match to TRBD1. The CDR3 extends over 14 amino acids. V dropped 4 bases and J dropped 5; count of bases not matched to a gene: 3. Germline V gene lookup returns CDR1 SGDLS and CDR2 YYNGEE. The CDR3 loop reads CASSNRGLNEKLFF. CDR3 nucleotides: TGTGCCAGCAGCAACAGGGGGCTCAATGAAAAACTGTTTTTT.

CDR3 in amino acids: CASSSHQGSTEAFF. CDR3 in DNA: TGTGCCAGCAGTTCCCACCAGGGGAGCACTGAAGCTTTCTTT. This chain links TRBV6-1 with TRBJ1-1; TRBD1 is a possible D gene (6 bases). V dropped 5 bases and J dropped 4 bases, with 14 bases sitting between them. Looked up from germline, CDR1 is MNHNS and CDR2 is SASEGT. This CDR3 has 14 residues.

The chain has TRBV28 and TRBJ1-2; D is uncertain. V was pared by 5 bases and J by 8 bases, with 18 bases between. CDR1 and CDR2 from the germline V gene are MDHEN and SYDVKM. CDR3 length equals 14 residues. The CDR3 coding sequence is TGTGCCAGCAGTCCAGAGACATGGAATAAGGGCTACACCTTC. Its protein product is CASSPETWNKGYTF.

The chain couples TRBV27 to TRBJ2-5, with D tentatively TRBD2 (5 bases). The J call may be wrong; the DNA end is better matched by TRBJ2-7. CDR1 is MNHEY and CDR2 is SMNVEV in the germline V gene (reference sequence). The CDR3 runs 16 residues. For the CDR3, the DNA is TGTGCCAGCAGTTTATCGAGCCGGGGATCGGCCTACGAGCAGTACTTC. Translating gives CASSLSSRGSAYEQYF.

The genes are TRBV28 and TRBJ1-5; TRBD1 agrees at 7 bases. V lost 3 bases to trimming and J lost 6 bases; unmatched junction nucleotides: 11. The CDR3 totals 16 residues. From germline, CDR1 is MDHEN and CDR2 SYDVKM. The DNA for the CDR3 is TGTGCCAGCAGTTTCCTCCTTACAGGGGCAAGTCAGCCCCAGCATTTT. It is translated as CASSFLLTGASQPQHF.

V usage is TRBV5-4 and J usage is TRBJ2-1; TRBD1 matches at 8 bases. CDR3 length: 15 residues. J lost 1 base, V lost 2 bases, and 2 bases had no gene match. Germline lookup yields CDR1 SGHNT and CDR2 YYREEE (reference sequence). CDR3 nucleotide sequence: TGTGCCAGCAGCTTTACAGGGGGGTCCTACAATGAGCAGTTCTTC. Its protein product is CASSFTGGSYNEQFF.

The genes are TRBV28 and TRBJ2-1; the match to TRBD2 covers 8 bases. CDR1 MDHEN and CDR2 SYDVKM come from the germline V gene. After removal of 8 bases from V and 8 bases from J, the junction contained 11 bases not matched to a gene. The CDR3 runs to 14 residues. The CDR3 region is CASVPGTSWDEQFF. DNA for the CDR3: TGTGCCAGCGTACCCGGGACTAGTTGGGATGAGCAGTTCTTC.

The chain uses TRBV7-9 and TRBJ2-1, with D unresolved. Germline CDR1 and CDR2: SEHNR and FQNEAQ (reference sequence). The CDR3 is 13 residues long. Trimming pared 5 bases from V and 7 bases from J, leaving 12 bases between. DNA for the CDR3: TGTGCCAGCAGCCAAGGTAGGAGTAATGAGCAGTTCTTC. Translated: CASSQGRSNEQFF.

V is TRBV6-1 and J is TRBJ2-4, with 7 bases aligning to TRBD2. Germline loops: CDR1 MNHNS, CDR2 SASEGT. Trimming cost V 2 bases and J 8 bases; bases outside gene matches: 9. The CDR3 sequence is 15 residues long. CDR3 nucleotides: TGTGCCAGCAGTGAATCGGCGGGAGAGGTGGACATTCAGTACTTC. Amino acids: CASSESAGEVDIQYF.

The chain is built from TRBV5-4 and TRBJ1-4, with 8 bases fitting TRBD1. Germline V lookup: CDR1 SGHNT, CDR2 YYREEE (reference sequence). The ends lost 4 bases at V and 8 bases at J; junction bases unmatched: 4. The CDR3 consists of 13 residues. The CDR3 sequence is CASSIQGEEKLFF. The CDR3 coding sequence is TGTGCCAGCAGCATACAGGGGGAAGAAAAACTGTTTTTT.

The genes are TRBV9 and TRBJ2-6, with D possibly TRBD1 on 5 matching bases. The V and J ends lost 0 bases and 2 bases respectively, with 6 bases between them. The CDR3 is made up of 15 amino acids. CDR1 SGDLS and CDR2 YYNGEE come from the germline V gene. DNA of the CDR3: TGTGCCAGCAGCGTAGGGGGCGCTGGGGCCAACGTCCTGACTTTC. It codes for CASSVGGAGANVLTF.

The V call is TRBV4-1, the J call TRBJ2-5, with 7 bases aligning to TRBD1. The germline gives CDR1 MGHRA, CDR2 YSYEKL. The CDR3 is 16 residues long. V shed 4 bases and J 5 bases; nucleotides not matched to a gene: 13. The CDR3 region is CASSLHRDSWKETQYF. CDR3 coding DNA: TGCGCCAGCAGCCTTCACCGGGACAGTTGGAAGGAGACCCAGTACTTC.

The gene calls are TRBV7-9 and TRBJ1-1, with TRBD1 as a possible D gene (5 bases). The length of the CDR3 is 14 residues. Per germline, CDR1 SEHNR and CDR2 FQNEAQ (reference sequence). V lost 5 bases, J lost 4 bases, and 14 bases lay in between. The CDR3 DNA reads TGTGCCAGCAGCCCAGCAGGGCGTGGCACTGAAGCTTTCTTT. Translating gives CASSPAGRGTEAFF.

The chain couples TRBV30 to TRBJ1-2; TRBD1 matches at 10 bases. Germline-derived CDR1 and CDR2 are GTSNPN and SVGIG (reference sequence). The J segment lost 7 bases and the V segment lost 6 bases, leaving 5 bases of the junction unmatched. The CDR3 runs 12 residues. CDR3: CACRQGAVGYTF. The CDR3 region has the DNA TGTGCCTGTAGACAGGGGGCGGTTGGCTACACCTTC.

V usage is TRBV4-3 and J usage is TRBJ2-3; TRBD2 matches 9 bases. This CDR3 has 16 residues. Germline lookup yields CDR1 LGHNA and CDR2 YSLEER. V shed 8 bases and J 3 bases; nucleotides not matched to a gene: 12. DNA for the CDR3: TGCGCCAGCTCCTCCAGGGCTAGCGGGGTTACAGATACGCAGTATTTT. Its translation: CASSSRASGVTDTQYF.

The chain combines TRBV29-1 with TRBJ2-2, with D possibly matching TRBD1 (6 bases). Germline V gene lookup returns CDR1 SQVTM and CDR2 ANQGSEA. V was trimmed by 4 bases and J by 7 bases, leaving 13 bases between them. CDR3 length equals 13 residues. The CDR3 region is CSVAQGNGGELFF. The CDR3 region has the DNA TGCAGCGTTGCACAGGGCAACGGCGGGGAGCTGTTTTTT.

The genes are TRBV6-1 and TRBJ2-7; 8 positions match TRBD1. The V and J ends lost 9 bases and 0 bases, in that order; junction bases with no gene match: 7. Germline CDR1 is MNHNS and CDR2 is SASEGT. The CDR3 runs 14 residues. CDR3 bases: TGTGCCAGTTCGACCACAGGGGGCTCCTACGAGCAGTACTTC. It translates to CASSTTGGSYEQYF.

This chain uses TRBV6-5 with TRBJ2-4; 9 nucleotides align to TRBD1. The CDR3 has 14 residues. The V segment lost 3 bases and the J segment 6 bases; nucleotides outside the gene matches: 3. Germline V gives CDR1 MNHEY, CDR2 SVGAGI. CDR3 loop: CASSYRQGVNIQYF. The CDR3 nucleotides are TGTGCCAGCAGTTATCGACAGGGGGTAAACATTCAGTACTTC.